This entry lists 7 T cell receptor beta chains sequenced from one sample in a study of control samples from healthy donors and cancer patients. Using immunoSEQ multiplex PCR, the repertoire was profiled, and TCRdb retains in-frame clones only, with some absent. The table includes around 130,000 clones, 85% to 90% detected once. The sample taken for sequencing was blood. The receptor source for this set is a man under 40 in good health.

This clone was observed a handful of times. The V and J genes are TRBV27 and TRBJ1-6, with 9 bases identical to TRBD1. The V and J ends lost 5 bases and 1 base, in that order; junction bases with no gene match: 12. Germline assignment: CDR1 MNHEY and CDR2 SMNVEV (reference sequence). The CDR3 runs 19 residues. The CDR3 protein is CASSAGTGKMVSYNSPLHF. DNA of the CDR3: TGTGCCAGCAGTGCCGGGACAGGGAAAATGGTGTCCTATAATTCACCCCTCCACTTT.

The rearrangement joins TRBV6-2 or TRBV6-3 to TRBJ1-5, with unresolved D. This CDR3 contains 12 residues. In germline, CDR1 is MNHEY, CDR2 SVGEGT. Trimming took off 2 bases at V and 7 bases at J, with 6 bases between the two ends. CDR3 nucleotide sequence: TGTGCCAGCAGTTACCCGACCCAGCCCCAGCATTTT. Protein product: CASSYPTQPQHF.

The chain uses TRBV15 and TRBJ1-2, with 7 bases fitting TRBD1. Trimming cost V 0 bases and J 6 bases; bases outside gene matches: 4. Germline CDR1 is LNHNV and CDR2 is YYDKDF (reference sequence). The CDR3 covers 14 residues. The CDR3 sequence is CATSRDRTGNGYTF. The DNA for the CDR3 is TGTGCCACCAGCAGAGATAGGACAGGCAATGGCTACACCTTC. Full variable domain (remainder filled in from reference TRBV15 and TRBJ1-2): DAMVIQNPRYQVTQFGKPVTLSCSQTLNHNVMYWYQQKSSQAPKLLFHYYDKDFNNEADTPDNFQSRRPNTSFCFLDIRSPGLGDTAMYLCATSRDRTGNGYTFGSGTRLTVV.

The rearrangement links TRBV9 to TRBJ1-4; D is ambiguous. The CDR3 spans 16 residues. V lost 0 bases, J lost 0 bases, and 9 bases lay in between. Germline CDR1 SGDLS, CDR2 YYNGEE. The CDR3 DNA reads TGTGCCAGCAGCGTAGGAATTGACCCAACTAATGAAAAACTGTTTTTT. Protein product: CASSVGIDPTNEKLFF.

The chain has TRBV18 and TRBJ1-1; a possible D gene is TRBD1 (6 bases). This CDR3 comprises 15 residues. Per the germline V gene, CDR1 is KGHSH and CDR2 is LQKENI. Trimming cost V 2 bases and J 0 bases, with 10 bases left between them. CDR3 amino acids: CASSPDRSLNTEAFF. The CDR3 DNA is TGTGCCAGCTCACCAGACAGGTCGCTGAACACTGAAGCTTTCTTT.

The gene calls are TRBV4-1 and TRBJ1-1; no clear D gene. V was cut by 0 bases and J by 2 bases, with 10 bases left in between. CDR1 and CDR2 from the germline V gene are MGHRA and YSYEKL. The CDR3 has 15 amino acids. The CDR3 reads CASSQDREANTEAFF. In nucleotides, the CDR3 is TGCGCCAGCAGCCAAGATAGGGAGGCCAACACTGAAGCTTTCTTT.

CDR3 DNA sequence: TGTGCCAGCAGCCACGGACATCCCTCCTACGAGCAGTACTTC. It translates to CASSHGHPSYEQYF. The V call is TRBV5-5, the J call TRBJ2-7; D is possibly TRBD1 (5 bases). This CDR3 spans 14 amino acids. The V end lost 4 bases, the J end lost 0 bases, and 11 bases lay between the germline ends. CDR1 is SGHKS, CDR2 YYEKEE, per germline (reference sequence).